This T cell receptor (beta chain) came from a study of identical twins. Study-level findings and limits: Out-of-frame alpha sequences common to twins exhibited a surplus of low generation probability. Memory repertoires showed no such pattern, whereas abundant cord blood beta clonotypes carried fewer insertions.

In its sample, this clonotype was seen many times. Its antigen is still unknown. TCRdb re-analysed the 5' RACE reads in MiXCR, keeping a single row per CDR3 protein. The data contain 750,000 to 950,000 distinct CDR3 sequences, more than 9% of them singletons. The J segment lost 5 bases and the V segment lost 8 bases, leaving 8 bases of the junction unmatched. CDR1 and CDR2 from the germline V gene are MNHNY and SVGAGI (reference sequence). This CDR3 region has 13 residues. This sample was shared with a second study, whose subject was yellow fever vaccine responses in identical twins. That work states: Reportedly, twins showed a vaccine T cell response that looked partly convergent and partly personalized.

The specimen sequenced was PBMCs. J is TRBJ2-5 and V is TRBV6-6; TRBD2 matches 7 bases. The sequence was collected from a woman aged 18-35 years in good health. In DNA form, the CDR3 reads TGTGCCAGCTCCAGAGCGGGACGCGAGACCCAGTACTTC. Its protein is CASSRAGRETQYF.